The 25 T cell receptor beta chains given below trace back to one sample, sequenced in a study of tumor-infiltrating lymphocytes in oesophageal squamous cell carcinoma. TCRdb redid the calling of the PCR reads with MiXCR, one entry per CDR3 protein. The sample shows 20,000 or so distinct CDR3 sequences, around a third of them seen only once. Sequenced input: esophageal tumor tissue. Receptor source: a female donor with esophageal squamous cell carcinoma.

This clonotype was detected ten times or more. The chain is built from TRBV24-1 and TRBJ2-7, with D possibly being TRBD1 (5 bases). The CDR3 spans 16 residues. V was cut by 3 bases and J by 2 bases, with 16 bases left in between. Germline CDR1 and CDR2: KGHDR and SFDVKD. The CDR3 loop reads CATSDAEAGKPYEQYF. For the CDR3, the DNA is TGTGCCACCAGTGATGCCGAGGCAGGGAAACCCTACGAGCAGTACTTC.

This clonotype was recorded at least ten times. The J gene is TRBJ2-1, the V gene TRBV12-3 or TRBV12-4, with D possibly matching TRBD2 (6 bases). The V end was cut by 8 bases, the J end by 1 base, with 15 bases between. This CDR3 is built from 15 residues. The DNA for the CDR3 is TGTGCCAGCGGTGCGTTGGCGGGATCCTACAATGAGCAGTTCTTC. Translated: CASGALAGSYNEQFF.

This clonotype was seen a few times. J is TRBJ2-1 and V is TRBV10-3; 7 bases agree with TRBD1. V shed 7 bases and J 5 bases; nucleotides not matched to a gene: 8. The CDR3 runs 14 residues. Germline V gives CDR1 ENHRY, CDR2 SYGVKD. The CDR3 region has the DNA TGTGCCATCAACCCGACAGGGATTCACAATGAGCAGTTCTTC. It specifies CAINPTGIHNEQFF.

This clonotype was recorded many times. A read error is possible here, since a much larger clone lies one base away. The V gene is TRBV10-3, the J gene TRBJ2-7; 12 positions agree with TRBD2. This CDR3 has 15 amino acids. J was trimmed by 7 bases and V by 6 bases; bases with no gene match: 10. In germline, CDR1 is ENHRY, CDR2 SYGVKD. CDR3 DNA: TGTGCCATCAGGACGACTAGCGGGAGTTACAATGAGCAGTACTTC. As protein: CAIRTTSGSYNEQYF.

This clonotype was seen at least ten times. The chain links TRBV2 to TRBJ2-1; D unresolved. V was clipped by 4 bases and J by 0 bases, with 13 bases between them. The CDR3 is made up of 16 amino acids. The germline CDR1 and CDR2 sequences are SNHLY and FYNNEI. CDR3 DNA sequence: TGTGCCAGCAGTGTAAACTCTCGTAGCTCCTACAATGAGCAGTTCTTC. Amino acids: CASSVNSRSSYNEQFF. The whole variable domain, filled in from reference TRBV2 and TRBJ2-1, reads EPEVTQTPSHQVTQMGQEVILRCVPISNHLYFYWYRQILGQKVEFLVSFYNNEISEKSEIFDDQFSVERPDGSNFTLKIRSTKLEDSAMYFCASSVNSRSSYNEQFFGPGTRLTVL.

This clonotype has a handful of counts. This chain connects TRBV2 to TRBJ1-4; 10 bases map to TRBD1. There are 15 residues in the CDR3. Germline CDR1 reads SNHLY; CDR2 reads FYNNEI. Trimming took 7 bases from V and 10 from J; bases not matched to a gene: 12. The CDR3, as DNA: TGTGCCAGCACTACGGACAGGGGGAGAGGTGTAAAACTGTTTTTT. Translating gives CASTTDRGRGVKLFF.

The chain links TRBV19 to TRBJ2-3, with 9 bases lining up with TRBD2. CDR1 and CDR2 (germline): LNHDA, SQIVND (reference sequence). This CDR3 region has 15 residues. V gave up 5 bases and J gave up 3 bases; unmatched junction bases: 6. The CDR3 DNA follows: TGTGCCAGTAGTCCGAAAGCGGGAGGTACAGATACGCAGTATTTT. Its protein is CASSPKAGGTDTQYF.

V gene TRBV2 combines with J gene TRBJ2-2; D unresolved. CDR1 and CDR2 (germline): SNHLY, FYNNEI. The length of the CDR3 is 13 residues. V lost 7 bases and J lost 1, with 7 bases in between. The CDR3 bases are TGTGCCAGCAACGCGGTGAACACCGGGGAGCTGTTTTTT. Protein product: CASNAVNTGELFF.

V usage is TRBV7-9 and J usage is TRBJ2-4, with D tentatively TRBD1 (6 bases). The better agreement between TRBJ2-7 and the DNA end casts doubt on the J call. Looked up from germline, CDR1 is SEHNR and CDR2 is FQNEAQ (reference sequence). This CDR3 has 15 amino acids. For the CDR3, the DNA is TGTGCCAGCAGCTTTCGCAGGGACAACAAGTACGAGCAGTACTTC. Translating it yields CASSFRRDNKYEQYF.

The genes are TRBV6-9 and TRBJ1-1, with D unclear. With the DNA end fitting TRBJ1-5 better, the J assignment may be wrong. The V gene's germline CDR1 is MNHGY and CDR2 SVAAGI. There are 13 residues in the CDR3. The CDR3 sequence: CASRDLQDQPQHF. The DNA of the CDR3 is TGTGCCAGCAGGGACCTTCAGGATCAGCCCCAGCATTTT.

This clonotype was picked up many times. The chain recombines TRBV4-2 with TRBJ2-1, with a weak D call TRBD2 (7 bases). V was pared by 1 base and J by 9 bases, with 22 bases between. This CDR3 is built from 17 residues. CDR1 LGHNA and CDR2 YNFKEQ come from the germline V gene. The CDR3 sequence: CASSQVAPSGAGVEQFF. Written as DNA, the CDR3 is TGTGCCAGCAGCCAAGTAGCCCCCTCAGGGGCGGGAGTTGAGCAGTTCTTC.

The table lists this clonotype with many counts. The chain has TRBV20-1 and TRBJ2-7, with TRBD2 matching over 8 bases. The CDR3 sequence is 13 residues long. In germline, CDR1 is DFQATT, CDR2 SNEGSKA (reference sequence). J lost 2 bases, V lost 3 bases, and 3 bases had no gene match. The DNA for the CDR3 is TGCAGTGCTAGCAGCGGGAGTCCCTACGAGCAGTACTTC. Its translation: CSASSGSPYEQYF.

On this clonotype itself: The CDR3 does not end in the conserved phenylalanine or tryptophan, so this is likely a read error. The limits of the CDR3 on the DNA are not certain, so only TCRdb's listed CDR3 is given. The chain recombines TRBV5-1 with TRBJ1-1; the table's D call, TRBD1, was not checked against the DNA. Ends included, the CDR3 has 17 residues. In germline, CDR1 is SGHRS, CDR2 YFSETQ. This CDR3 reads CASSLVGTGVHGYTFGS.

The rearrangement joins TRBV7-3 to TRBJ2-3, with 9 bases lining up with TRBD2. This CDR3 has 16 amino acids. The junction had 3 bases not matched to a gene; V was cut back by 1 base and J by 1 base. In germline, CDR1 is SGHTA, CDR2 FQGTGA. CDR3 residues: CASSLRPSGGTDTQYF. The CDR3 DNA follows: TGTGCCAGCAGCTTAAGGCCTAGCGGGGGCACAGATACGCAGTATTTT.

This clonotype was seen ten or more times. The gene calls are TRBV11-3 and TRBJ2-5, with a tentative D call TRBD2 (8 bases). The CDR3 has 16 residues. The V end lost 5 bases, the J end lost 5 bases, and 21 bases lay between the germline ends. Per the germline V gene, CDR1 is SGHNT and CDR2 is YENEEA. Written as DNA, the CDR3 is TGTGCCAGCAGCCCGGATAGCGGGACCAGGGGGGAGACCCAGTACTTC. It specifies CASSPDSGTRGETQYF.

As concerns this clonotype: A read error may be the cause here, since a much bigger clone is one base away. The chain is built from TRBV28 and TRBJ2-7, with a weak D call TRBD2 (6 bases). CDR1 MDHEN and CDR2 SYDVKM come from the germline V gene. V was clipped by 7 bases and J by 6 bases, with 19 bases between them. The CDR3 spans 14 residues. In DNA form, the CDR3 reads TGTGCCAGCACCCCCGCTAGCGAAACCTGCGAGCAGTACTTC. The encoded protein is CASTPASETCEQYF.

The sample holds one count of this clonotype. The chain couples TRBV27 to TRBJ1-5; 7 nucleotides agree with TRBD1. CDR1 is MNHEY, CDR2 SMNVEV, per germline (reference sequence). J lost 4 bases, V lost 4 bases, and 4 bases had no gene match. The CDR3 has 14 amino acids. The CDR3 DNA follows: TGTGCCAGCAGTTCGGGACAGAGGAATCAGCCCCAGCATTTT. Its protein is CASSSGQRNQPQHF.

This clonotype was counted a few times. The chain carries TRBV6-1 and TRBJ2-4; no reliable D call. With the DNA end fitting TRBJ2-7 better, the J assignment may be wrong. CDR3 length: 12 amino acids. The V gene's germline CDR1 is MNHNS and CDR2 SASEGT. The CDR3 loop is CASSVYFYEQYF. The CDR3 bases are TGTGCCAGCAGTGTATACTTCTACGAGCAGTACTTC.

About this clonotype itself: Just one base apart from a much larger clone, this may be a read error. V usage is TRBV5-1 and J usage is TRBJ2-1, with 9 bases aligning to TRBD2. Germline V gene lookup returns CDR1 SGHRS and CDR2 YFSETQ. With V trimmed by 4 bases and J by 10 bases, 12 bases remained unmatched. This CDR3 region has 15 residues. CDR3 sequence reads: CASSMATSGPYEQFF. CDR3 coding DNA: TGCGCCAGCAGCATGGCCACTAGCGGGCCTTACGAGCAGTTCTTC.

The chain couples TRBV24-1 to TRBJ2-3, with 12 bases aligning to TRBD1. The DNA end favors TRBJ2-4, so the J call may be wrong. The CDR3 consists of 16 residues. Germline V gene sequence: CDR1 KGHDR, CDR2 SFDVKD. The CDR3 sequence: CATSEAGTGGGNIQYF. In nucleotides, the CDR3 is TGTGCCACCAGTGAGGCCGGGACAGGGGGCGGAAACATTCAGTACTTC.

This clonotype was observed a few times. The chain links TRBV10-3 to TRBJ2-5; TRBD2 might be the D (6 bases). Trimming pared 8 bases from V and 5 bases from J, leaving 9 bases between. CDR1 is ENHRY, CDR2 SYGVKD, per germline. The CDR3 consists of 11 residues. In DNA form, the CDR3 reads TGTGCCATCGGGACTCGCGAGACCCAGTACTTC. Translated, it gives CAIGTRETQYF.

The genes are TRBV28 and TRBJ2-5; D unresolved. The DNA matches TRBJ2-7 better at its end, which makes the J call doubtful. Germline lookup yields CDR1 MDHEN and CDR2 SYDVKM. CDR3 length: 11 amino acids. The CDR3 DNA sequence: TGTGCCAGCAGCGAACGGTACGAGCAGTACTTC. Translating gives CASSERYEQYF.

This rearrangement joins TRBV6-6 to TRBJ2-1; 8 bases are shared with TRBD1. The CDR3 runs to 16 residues. Germline assignment: CDR1 MNHNY and CDR2 SVGAGI (reference sequence). Germline trimming cut 0 bases from V and 3 bases from J; bases unmatched to any gene: 4. The CDR3 DNA is TGTGCCAGCAGTTACTCCAGGGGGCTCAACTACAATGAGCAGTTCTTC. Its protein is CASSYSRGLNYNEQFF.

The chain links TRBV28 to TRBJ2-7, with 11 bases fitting TRBD2. J gave up 7 bases and V 3 bases, and 17 bases lay outside the gene matches. CDR3 length: 18 amino acids. Germline loops: CDR1 MDHEN, CDR2 SYDVKM. The CDR3 DNA reads TGTGCCAGCAGTTTCCCCGGGACTAGCGGATACTCCTACAATGAGCAGTACTTC. Residues: CASSFPGTSGYSYNEQYF. Complete variable domain (other parts from reference TRBV28 and TRBJ2-7): DVKVTQSSRYLVKRTGEKVFLECVQDMDHENMFWYRQDPGLGLRLIYFSYDVKMKEKGDIPEGYSVSREKKERFSLILESASTNQTSMYLCASSFPGTSGYSYNEQYFGPGTRLTVT.

The chain joins TRBV5-4 to TRBJ2-1; D possibly uses TRBD1 or TRBD2 (7 bases each). The CDR3 totals 15 residues. V lost 0 bases and J 6 bases, leaving 13 bases between the germline ends. The germline V gene encodes CDR1 SGHNT and CDR2 YYREEE (reference sequence). The CDR3 sequence is CASSLGQGGSNEQFF. CDR3 nucleotides: TGTGCCAGCAGCTTGGGACAGGGAGGGAGCAATGAGCAGTTCTTC.